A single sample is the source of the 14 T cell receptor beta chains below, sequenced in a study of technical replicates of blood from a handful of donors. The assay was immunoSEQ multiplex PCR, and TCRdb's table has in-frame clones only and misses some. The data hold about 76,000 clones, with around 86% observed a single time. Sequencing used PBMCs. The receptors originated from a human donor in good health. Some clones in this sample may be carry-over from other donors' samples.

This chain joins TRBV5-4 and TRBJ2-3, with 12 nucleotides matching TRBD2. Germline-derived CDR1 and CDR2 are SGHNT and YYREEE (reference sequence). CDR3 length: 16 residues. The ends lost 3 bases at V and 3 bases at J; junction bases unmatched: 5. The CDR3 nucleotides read TGTGCCAGCAGCTCTGCTAGCGGGAGGGTGACAGATACGCAGTATTTT. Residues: CASSSASGRVTDTQYF.

The CDR3 coding sequence is TGCGCCAGCAGCCAAGATACTACCGGGGGGGCGGGTTACGAGCAGTACTTC. It encodes CASSQDTTGGAGYEQYF. The J gene is TRBJ2-7, the V gene TRBV4-3; TRBD2 matches 8 bases. The germline gives CDR1 LGHNA, CDR2 YSLEER. This CDR3 comprises 17 residues. V gave up 0 bases and J gave up 4 bases; unmatched junction bases: 11.

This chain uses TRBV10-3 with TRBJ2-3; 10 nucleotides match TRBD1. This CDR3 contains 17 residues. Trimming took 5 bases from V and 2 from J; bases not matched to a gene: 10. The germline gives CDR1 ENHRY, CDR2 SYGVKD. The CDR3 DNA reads TGTGCCATCAGTTCCCGCCGGACAGGGGGGATCACAGATACGCAGTATTTT. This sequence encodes CAISSRRTGGITDTQYF.

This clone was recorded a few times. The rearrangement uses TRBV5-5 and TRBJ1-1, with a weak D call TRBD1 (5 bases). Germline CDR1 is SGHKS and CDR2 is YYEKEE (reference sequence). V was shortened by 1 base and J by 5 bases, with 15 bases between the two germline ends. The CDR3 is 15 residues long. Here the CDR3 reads CASSLIGGGMTEAFF. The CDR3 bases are TGTGCCAGCAGCTTGATCGGGGGGGGAATGACTGAAGCTTTCTTT.

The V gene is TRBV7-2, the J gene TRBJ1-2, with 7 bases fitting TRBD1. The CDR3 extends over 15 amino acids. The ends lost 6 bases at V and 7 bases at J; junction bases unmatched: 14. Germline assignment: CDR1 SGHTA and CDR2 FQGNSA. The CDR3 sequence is CASRDGGRGQGGYTF. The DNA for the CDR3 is TGTGCCAGCAGAGATGGAGGAAGGGGGCAAGGTGGCTACACCTTC.

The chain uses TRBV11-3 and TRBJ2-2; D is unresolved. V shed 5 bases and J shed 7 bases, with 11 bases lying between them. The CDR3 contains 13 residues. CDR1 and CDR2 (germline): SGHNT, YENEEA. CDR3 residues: CASSRVPHGELFF. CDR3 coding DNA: TGTGCCAGCAGCCGGGTCCCTCACGGGGAGCTGTTTTTT.

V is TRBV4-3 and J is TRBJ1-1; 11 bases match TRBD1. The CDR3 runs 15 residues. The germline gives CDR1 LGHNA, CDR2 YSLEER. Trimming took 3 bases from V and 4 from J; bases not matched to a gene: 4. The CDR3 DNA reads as TGCGCCAGCAGCCATTCCGGGACAGGGGGCACTGAAGCTTTCTTT. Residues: CASSHSGTGGTEAFF.

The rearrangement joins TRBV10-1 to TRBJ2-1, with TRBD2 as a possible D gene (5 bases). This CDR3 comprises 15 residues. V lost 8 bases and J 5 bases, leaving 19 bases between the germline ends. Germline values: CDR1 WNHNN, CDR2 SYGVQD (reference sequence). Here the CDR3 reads CASSLLRGENNEQFF. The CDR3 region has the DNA TGCGCCAGCTCTTTGTTACGGGGAGAAAACAATGAGCAGTTCTTC.

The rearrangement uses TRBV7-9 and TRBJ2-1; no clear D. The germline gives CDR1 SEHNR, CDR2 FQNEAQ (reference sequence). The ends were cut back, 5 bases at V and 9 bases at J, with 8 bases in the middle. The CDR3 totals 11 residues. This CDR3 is CASSPSGEQFF. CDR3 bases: TGTGCCAGCAGCCCTTCAGGTGAGCAGTTCTTC. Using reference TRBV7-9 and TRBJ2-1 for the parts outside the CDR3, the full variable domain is DTGVSQNPRHKITKRGQNVTFRCDPISEHNRLYWYRQTLGQGPEFLTYFQNEAQLEKSRLLSDRFSAERPKGSFSTLEIQRTEQGDSAMYLCASSPSGEQFFGPGTRLTVL.

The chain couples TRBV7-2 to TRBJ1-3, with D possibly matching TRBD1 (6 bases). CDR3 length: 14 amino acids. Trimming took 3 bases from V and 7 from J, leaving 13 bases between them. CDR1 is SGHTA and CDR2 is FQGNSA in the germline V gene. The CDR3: CASSFLSQGNTIYF. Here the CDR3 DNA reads TGTGCCAGCAGCTTCTTATCACAGGGCAACACCATATATTTT.

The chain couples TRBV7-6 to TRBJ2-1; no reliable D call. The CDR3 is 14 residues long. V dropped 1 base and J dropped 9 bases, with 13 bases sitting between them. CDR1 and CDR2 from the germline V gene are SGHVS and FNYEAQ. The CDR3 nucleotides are TGTGCCAGCAGCTTAGATCTGCCGATGGCTGAGCAGTTCTTC. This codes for CASSLDLPMAEQFF. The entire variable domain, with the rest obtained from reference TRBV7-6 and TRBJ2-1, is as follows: GAGVSQSPRYKVTKRGQDVALRCDPISGHVSLYWYRQALGQGPEFLTYFNYEAQQDKSGLPNDRFSAERPEGSISTLTIQRTEQRDSAMYRCASSLDLPMAEQFFGPGTRLTVL.

This CDR3 is CASSPGYNSPLHF. For the CDR3, the DNA is TGTGCCAGCAGCCCGGGGTATAATTCACCCCTCCACTTT. The rearrangement uses TRBV7-2 and TRBJ1-6, with D uncertain. Between the trimmed V and J ends, which lost 5 bases and 4 bases, there was a span of 6 bases. Germline loops: CDR1 SGHTA, CDR2 FQGNSA. This CDR3 has 13 amino acids.

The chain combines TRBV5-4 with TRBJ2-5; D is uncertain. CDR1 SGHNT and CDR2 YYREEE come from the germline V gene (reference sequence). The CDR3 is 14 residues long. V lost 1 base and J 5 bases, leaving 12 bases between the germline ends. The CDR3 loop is CASSLRRNGETQYF. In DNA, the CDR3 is TGTGCCAGCAGCTTGAGAAGAAACGGGGAGACCCAGTACTTC.

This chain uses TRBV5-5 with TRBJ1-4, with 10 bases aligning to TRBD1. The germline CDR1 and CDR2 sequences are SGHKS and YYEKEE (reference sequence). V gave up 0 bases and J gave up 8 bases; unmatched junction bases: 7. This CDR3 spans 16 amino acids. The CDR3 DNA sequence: TGTGCCAGCAGCTTGGCCGAGGGGACAGGGGAGGAAAAACTGTTTTTT. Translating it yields CASSLAEGTGEEKLFF.